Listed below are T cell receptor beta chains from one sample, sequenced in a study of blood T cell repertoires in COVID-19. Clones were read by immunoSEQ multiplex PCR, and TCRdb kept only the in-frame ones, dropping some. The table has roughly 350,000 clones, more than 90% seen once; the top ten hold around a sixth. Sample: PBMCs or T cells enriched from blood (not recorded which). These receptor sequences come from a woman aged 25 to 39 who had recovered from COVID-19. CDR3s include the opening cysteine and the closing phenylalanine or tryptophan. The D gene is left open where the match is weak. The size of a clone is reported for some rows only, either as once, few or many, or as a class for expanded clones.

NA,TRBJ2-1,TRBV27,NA,TGTGCCAGCAGTTTTAGCGGATCGGACCTTTACAATGAGCAGTTCTTC,CASSFSGSDLYNEQFF
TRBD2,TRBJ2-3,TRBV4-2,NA,TGTGCCAGCAGCCAAGATGAACTAGCGGGTAGCACAGATACGCAGTATTTT,CASSQDELAGSTDTQYF
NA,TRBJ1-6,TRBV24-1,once,TGTGCCACCAGTGCAGGGGAGGGGTCACCCCTCCACTTT,CATSAGEGSPLHF
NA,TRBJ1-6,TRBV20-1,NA,TGCAGTGCTAGTAGCGAAGAGGGCCTCTTTTATAATTCACCCCTCCACTTT,CSASSEEGLFYNSPLHF
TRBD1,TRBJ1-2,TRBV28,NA,TGTGCCAGCAGGGGGACAGGGTCCTCGGGTGGCTACACCTTC,CASRGTGSSGGYTF
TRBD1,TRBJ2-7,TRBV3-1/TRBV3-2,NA,TGTGCCAGCAGCCAGGGGGACAGCAAAGGGGGCTACGAGCAGTACTTC,CASSQGDSKGGYEQYF
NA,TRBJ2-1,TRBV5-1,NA,TGCGCCAGCAGCTTGGGCGCGGGATTGCTAAATGAGCAGTTCTTC,CASSLGAGLLNEQFF
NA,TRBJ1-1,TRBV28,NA,TGTGCCAGCACCTCGGGTGTGTACACTGAAGCTTTCTTT,CASTSGVYTEAFF
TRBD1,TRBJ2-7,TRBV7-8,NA,TGTGCCAGCAGCGATCACCGGGACAGGGGCCACGAGCAGTACTTC,CASSDHRDRGHEQYF
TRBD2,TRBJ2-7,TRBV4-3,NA,TGCGCCAGCAGCCAAGATCCTAGCGGGGGCTACGAGCAGTACTTC,CASSQDPSGGYEQYF
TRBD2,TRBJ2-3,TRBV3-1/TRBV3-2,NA,TGTGCCAGCAGCCGCCAAACTAGCGGGAGGACAGATACGCAGTATTTT,CASSRQTSGRTDTQYF
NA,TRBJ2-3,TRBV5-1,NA,TGCGCCAGCAGCTTGAATGGGAGGCCTAGCACAGATACGCAGTATTTT,CASSLNGRPSTDTQYF
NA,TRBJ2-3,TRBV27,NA,TGTGCCAGCAGTTTGCGGGACTTTACAGATACGCAGTATTTT,CASSLRDFTDTQYF
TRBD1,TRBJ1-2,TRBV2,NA,TGTGCCAGCAGTGAAGCATCCCAGGGGGACTATGGCTACACCTTC,CASSEASQGDYGYTF
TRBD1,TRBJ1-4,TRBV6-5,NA,TGTGCCAGCGAGCTTTCGGGACAGATTAGTGAAAAACTGTTTTTT,CASELSGQISEKLFF
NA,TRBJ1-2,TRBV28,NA,TGTGCCAGCAAGGGCCAGGGGTTTAACTATGGCTACACCTTC,CASKGQGFNYGYTF
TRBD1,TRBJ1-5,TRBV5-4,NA,TGTGCCAGCAGCCCCGGGACAGAAGGACAGCCCCAGCATTTT,CASSPGTEGQPQHF
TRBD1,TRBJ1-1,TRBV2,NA,TGTGCCAGCAGTGGGACAGGAGGATGGTCTTTCTTT,CASSGTGGWSFF
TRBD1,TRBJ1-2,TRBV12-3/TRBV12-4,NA,TGTGCCAGCAGTTCGGACAGGGCCTATGGCTACACCTTC,CASSSDRAYGYTF
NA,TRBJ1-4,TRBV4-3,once,TGCGCCAGCAGCCAAGATAGGCAGGGATGGGGGCGTGATGAAAAACTGTTTTTT,CASSQDRQGWGRDEKLFF
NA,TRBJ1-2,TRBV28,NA,TGTGCCAGCAGTTCCCTTTCAGACAGAAACTATGGCTACACCTTC,CASSSLSDRNYGYTF
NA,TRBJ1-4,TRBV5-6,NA,TGTGCCAGCTCGACAGTATTTAGGGAAAAACTGTTTTTT,CASSTVFREKLFF
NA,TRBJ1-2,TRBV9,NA,TGTGCCAGCAGCGTAGGGGCGGGAGCTAACTATGGCTACACCTTC,CASSVGAGANYGYTF
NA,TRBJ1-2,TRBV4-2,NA,TGTGCCAGCAGCCAAGAAGGGGCCAGGCGCTCTGGTGGCTACACCTTC,CASSQEGARRSGGYTF
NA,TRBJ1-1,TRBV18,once,TGTGCCAGCTCCCAGGGGTGGAACACTGAAGCTTTCTTT,CASSQGWNTEAFF
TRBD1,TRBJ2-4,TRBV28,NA,TGTGCCAGCAGCCCAACAGGGGGAGTAAACATTCAGTACTTC,CASSPTGGVNIQYF
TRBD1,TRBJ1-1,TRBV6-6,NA,TGTGCCAGCAGTTCGGACAGGGAAGCTTTCTTT,CASSSDREAFF
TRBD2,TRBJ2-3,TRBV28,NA,TGTGCCAGCAGCCTCGGGACTAGCGGGAGATACGATACGCAGTATTTT,CASSLGTSGRYDTQYF
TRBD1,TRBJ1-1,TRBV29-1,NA,TGCAGCGTTGATTCTCCAGGGGGCTCTGAAGCTTTCTTT,CSVDSPGGSEAFF